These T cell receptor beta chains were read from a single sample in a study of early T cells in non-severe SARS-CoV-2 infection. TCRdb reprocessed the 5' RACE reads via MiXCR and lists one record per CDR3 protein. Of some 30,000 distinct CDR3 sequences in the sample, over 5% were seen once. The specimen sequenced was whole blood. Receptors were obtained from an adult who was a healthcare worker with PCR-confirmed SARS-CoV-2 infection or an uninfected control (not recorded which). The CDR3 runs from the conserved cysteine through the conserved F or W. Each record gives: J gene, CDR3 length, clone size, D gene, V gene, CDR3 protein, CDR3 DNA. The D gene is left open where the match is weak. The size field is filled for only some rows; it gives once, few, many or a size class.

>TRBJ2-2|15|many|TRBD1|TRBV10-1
CASSPGGAGTGELFF
TGCGCCAGCAGCCCAGGGGGCGCGGGCACCGGGGAGCTGTTTTTT
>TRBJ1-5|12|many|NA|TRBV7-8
CASSLLNQPQHF
TGTGCCAGCAGCTTATTGAATCAGCCCCAGCATTTT
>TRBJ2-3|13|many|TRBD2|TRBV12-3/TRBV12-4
CASRLAGGHTQYF
TGTGCCAGCAGACTAGCGGGGGGTCATACGCAGTATTTT
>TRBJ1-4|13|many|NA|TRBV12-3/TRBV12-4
CASSPDPSLPFFF
TGTGCCAGCAGTCCAGACCCCAGCCTCCCATTTTTTTTT
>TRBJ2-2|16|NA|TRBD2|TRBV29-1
CSVDTLAGGQTGELFF
TGCAGCGTTGATACCCTAGCGGGAGGGCAAACCGGGGAGCTGTTTTTT
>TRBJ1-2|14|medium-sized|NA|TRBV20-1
CSARGVRANYGYTF
TGCAGTGCTAGGGGGGTGCGAGCTAACTATGGCTACACCTTC
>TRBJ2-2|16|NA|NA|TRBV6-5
CASSYRDSIPTGELFF
TGTGCCAGCAGTTACCGAGACAGCATTCCCACCGGGGAGCTGTTTTTT
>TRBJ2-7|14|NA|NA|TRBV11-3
CASSSDRFPYEQYF
TGTGCCAGCAGCTCCGACAGGTTTCCCTACGAGCAGTACTTC
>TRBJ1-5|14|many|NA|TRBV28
CASSPLTGLQPQHF
TGTGCCAGCAGTCCTTTGACGGGCTTACAGCCCCAGCATTTT
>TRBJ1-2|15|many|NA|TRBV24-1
CATSDPQGTNYGYTF
TGTGCCACCAGTGATCCGCAGGGAACCAACTATGGCTACACCTTC
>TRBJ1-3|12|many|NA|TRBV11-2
CASSPPGNTIYF
TGTGCCAGCAGCCCGCCCGGAAACACCATATATTTT
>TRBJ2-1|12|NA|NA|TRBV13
CASSPGRYEQFF
TGTGCCAGCAGCCCGGGACGTTATGAGCAGTTCTTC
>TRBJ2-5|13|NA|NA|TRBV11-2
CASSSNGMETQYF
TGTGCCAGCAGCTCAAACGGGATGGAGACCCAGTACTTC
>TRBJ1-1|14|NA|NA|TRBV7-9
CASSLGLPSAEAFF
TGTGCCAGCAGCTTAGGACTTCCTAGCGCTGAAGCTTTCTTT
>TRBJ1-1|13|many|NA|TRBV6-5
CASSYRLGAEAFF
TGTGCCAGCAGTTACAGGCTAGGGGCAGAAGCTTTCTTT
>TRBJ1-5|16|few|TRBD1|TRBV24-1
CATSALTGSSNQPQHF
TGTGCCACCAGTGCCTTGACAGGGAGTAGCAATCAGCCCCAGCATTTT
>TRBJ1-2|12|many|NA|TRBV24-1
CATSDRGYGYTF
TGTGCCACCAGTGATAGGGGCTATGGCTACACCTTC
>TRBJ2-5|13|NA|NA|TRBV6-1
CASSERPPGTQYF
TGTGCCAGCAGTGAAAGGCCCCCGGGGACCCAGTACTTC
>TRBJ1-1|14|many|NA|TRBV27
CASSFDSSNTEAFF
TGTGCCAGCAGTTTCGACAGTTCCAACACTGAAGCTTTCTTT
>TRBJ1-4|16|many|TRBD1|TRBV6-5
CATKVQGASWSEKLFF
TGTGCCACCAAAGTTCAGGGGGCCAGCTGGAGTGAAAAACTGTTTTTT
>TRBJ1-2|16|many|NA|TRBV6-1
CASSEIGRAGDYGYTF
TGTGCCAGCAGTGAAATCGGTCGAGCGGGGGACTATGGCTACACCTTC
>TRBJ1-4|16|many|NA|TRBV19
CASSGTNRGYNEKLFF
TGTGCCAGTAGCGGAACCAACAGAGGCTATAATGAAAAACTGTTTTTT
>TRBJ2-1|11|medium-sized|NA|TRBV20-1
CSAAVENEQFF
TGCAGTGCTGCCGTAGAAAATGAGCAGTTCTTC
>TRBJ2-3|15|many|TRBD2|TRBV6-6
CASSHGGGTADTQYF
TGTGCCAGCAGCCACGGCGGGGGAACGGCAGATACGCAGTATTTT
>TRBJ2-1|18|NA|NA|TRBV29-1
CSVEASFWEGSPYNEQFF
TGCAGCGTTGAGGCTAGCTTTTGGGAAGGGTCCCCCTACAATGAGCAGTTCTTC
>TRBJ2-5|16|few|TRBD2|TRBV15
CATSRVAGGTRETQYF
TGTGCCACCAGCAGAGTTGCGGGAGGCACGAGAGAGACCCAGTACTTC
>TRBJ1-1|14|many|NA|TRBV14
CASSQDGGRTEAFF
TGTGCCAGCAGCCAAGATGGGGGCCGCACTGAAGCTTTCTTT
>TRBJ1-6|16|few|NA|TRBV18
CASSLQGLSYNSPLHF
TGTGCCAGCTCACTCCAGGGGTTATCCTATAATTCACCCCTCCACTTT